The 21 T cell receptor beta chains given below trace back to one sample, sequenced in a study of cytomegalovirus exposure and HLA in healthy donors. PCR amplification relied on 60 Vbeta primers (plus 13 Jbeta primers). The table came from immunoSEQ multiplex PCR; TCRdb's copy has only in-frame clones and leaves some out. The sample has around 200,000 clones, nearly 80% seen once. Specimen: PBMCs. The origin of the receptors is a man between 18 and 29 years old in good health and CMV-seronegative.

V gene TRBV4-3 combines with J gene TRBJ2-7; 8 bases agree with TRBD2. Trimming removed 0 bases from V and 2 bases from J; junction bases left unmatched: 6. This CDR3 has 16 residues. Germline V gives CDR1 LGHNA, CDR2 YSLEER. The CDR3 bases are TGCGCCAGCAGCCAAGAAACGGGAGGGACACCCTACGAGCAGTACTTC. Amino acid sequence: CASSQETGGTPYEQYF.

The J gene is TRBJ2-7, the V gene TRBV5-5; TRBD1 matches 7 bases. Unmatched junction bases numbered 12, after V lost 6 bases and J lost 6 bases. The CDR3 has 14 residues. Per the germline V gene, CDR1 is SGHKS and CDR2 is YYEKEE (reference sequence). CDR3 nucleotide sequence: TGTGCCAGCAATCGGGGTGACAGGGTGACCGAGCAGTACTTC. As protein: CASNRGDRVTEQYF.

The V gene is TRBV6-1, the J gene TRBJ2-2, with D perhaps TRBD2 (5 bases). Per the germline V gene, CDR1 is MNHNS and CDR2 is SASEGT. The CDR3 contains 14 residues. V was cut by 7 bases and J by 2 bases, with 11 bases left in between. DNA for the CDR3: TGTGCCAGCAAGTCTAGCCGCAACACCGGGGAGCTGTTTTTT. Amino acids: CASKSSRNTGELFF.

The rearrangement joins TRBV28 to TRBJ2-1; possibly TRBD1 for D (6 bases). V dropped 1 base and J dropped 13 bases, with 17 bases sitting between them. The V gene's germline CDR1 is MDHEN and CDR2 SYDVKM. CDR3 size: 14 residues. The CDR3 is CASSLYRALREQFF. The CDR3 DNA reads as TGTGCCAGCAGTTTATACAGGGCCCTTAGGGAACAGTTCTTC.

The V call is TRBV15, the J call TRBJ1-5, with 8 bases fitting TRBD1. The CDR3 has 15 amino acids. V shed 3 bases and J 7 bases; nucleotides not matched to a gene: 8. The V gene's germline CDR1 is LNHNV and CDR2 YYDKDF (reference sequence). The DNA of the CDR3 is TGTGCCACCAGCAGGGACAGGGCCTTAGGACAGCCCCAGCATTTT. Translated, it gives CATSRDRALGQPQHF.

The count of this clone is one. V gene TRBV4-3 combines with J gene TRBJ1-2; 7 bases line up with TRBD1. With 3 bases clipped from V and 5 bases from J, the junction kept 9 bases outside the gene matches. This CDR3 is built from 15 residues. Germline V gene data show CDR1 as LGHNA and CDR2 as YSLEER. CDR3 sequence reads: CASSQEATGQYGYTF. Here the CDR3 DNA reads TGCGCCAGCAGCCAGGAAGCGACAGGGCAATATGGCTACACCTTC.

The chain is built from TRBV11-2 and TRBJ2-7; TRBD1 might be the D (5 bases). V shed 1 base and J shed 6 bases, with 13 bases lying between them. Per germline, CDR1 SGHAT and CDR2 FQNNGV. The CDR3 extends over 14 amino acids. CDR3 sequence reads: CASSLVPQVSEQYF. The CDR3 coding sequence is TGTGCCAGCAGCTTAGTCCCACAGGTGAGCGAGCAGTACTTC.

This chain uses TRBV28 with TRBJ1-5; 7 positions match TRBD1. Germline V gene data show CDR1 as MDHEN and CDR2 as SYDVKM. Trimming removed 10 bases from V and 4 bases from J; junction bases left unmatched: 22. CDR3 length: 18 amino acids. In nucleotides, the CDR3 is TGTGCCACCACCCCCCCCCTTGTGACAGGGATGGAAAATCAGCCCCAGCATTTT. This codes for CATTPPLVTGMENQPQHF.

This sequence joins TRBV7-2 and TRBJ2-7; 7 nucleotides line up with TRBD2. Germline V CDR1 and CDR2: SGHTA, FQGNSA. The CDR3 spans 13 residues. V trimming: 9 bases; J trimming: 5 bases; junction bases outside the gene matches: 10. The CDR3 DNA follows: TGTGCCAGTGTTGGGGAGGGCCTCGACGAGCAGTACTTC. Translating gives CASVGEGLDEQYF.

V and J are TRBV7-8 and TRBJ2-7; possible D gene TRBD2, 6 bases. Germline CDR1 reads SGHVS; CDR2 reads FQNEAQ. This CDR3 spans 14 amino acids. V gave up 4 bases and J gave up 3 bases, with 13 bases separating them. The CDR3 DNA reads as TGTGCCAGCAGCTCCCCGGGACTCAACTACGAGCAGTACTTC. Translating gives CASSSPGLNYEQYF.

The chain couples TRBV27 to TRBJ2-1; TRBD2 aligns across 9 bases. The junction had 2 bases not matched to a gene; V was cut back by 0 bases and J by 8 bases. Looked up from germline, CDR1 is MNHEY and CDR2 is SMNVEV (reference sequence). This CDR3 has 14 residues. DNA for the CDR3: TGTGCCAGCAGTTTATCAGGACTAGCGCATGAGCAGTTCTTC. Its translation: CASSLSGLAHEQFF.

The chain couples TRBV25-1 to TRBJ2-1, with TRBD1 identical over 9 bases. The trim removed 7 bases at V and 3 bases at J, leaving 7 bases unmatched. The germline V gene encodes CDR1 MGHDK and CDR2 SYGVNS. The CDR3 covers 15 residues. The CDR3: CASTTDRGGYNEQFF. CDR3 in DNA: TGTGCCAGCACTACAGACAGGGGGGGCTACAATGAGCAGTTCTTC. Together with reference TRBV25-1 and TRBJ2-1, the CDR3 gives the full variable domain: EADIYQTPRYLVIGTGKKITLECSQTMGHDKMYWYQQDPGMELHLIHYSYGVNSTEKGDLSSESTVSRIRTEHFPLTLESARPSHTSQYLCASTTDRGGYNEQFFGPGTRLTVL.

This clone showed up just once. The chain has TRBV6-6 and TRBJ2-2; 11 bases are shared with TRBD2. This CDR3 region has 15 residues. V lost 5 bases and J lost 6; bases outside the gene matches: 5. Germline V gene sequence: CDR1 MNHNY, CDR2 SVGAGI (reference sequence). CDR3 in DNA: TGTGCCAGCAGTCTAGCGGGAGGTGTAGCCGGGGAGCTGTTTTTT. The encoded protein is CASSLAGGVAGELFF.

The V gene is TRBV9, the J gene TRBJ2-7, with 10 bases identical to TRBD2. Losses at the gene ends were 4 bases for V and 2 bases for J; bases not matched to a gene: 9. Germline V lookup: CDR1 SGDLS, CDR2 YYNGEE. This CDR3 is built from 16 residues. DNA of the CDR3: TGTGCCAGCAGCCCATCTAGCGGGAGCTCCGCCTACGAGCAGTACTTC. The encoded protein is CASSPSSGSSAYEQYF.

CDR3 sequence reads: CASSYGPTGKSYGYTF. CDR3 sequence (DNA): TGTGCCAGCAGTTACGGACCGACAGGGAAAAGCTATGGCTACACCTTC. The genes are TRBV6-5 and TRBJ1-2; TRBD1 matches at 7 bases. The CDR3 has 16 residues. Trimming at V came to 2 bases and at J to 4 bases, leaving 10 bases not matched to a gene. Germline V gene sequence: CDR1 MNHEY, CDR2 SVGAGI.

The chain employs TRBV28 and TRBJ2-3; D uncertain. V gave up 6 bases and J gave up 2 bases, with 6 bases separating them. The CDR3 runs to 12 residues. The germline CDR1 and CDR2 sequences are MDHEN and SYDVKM. This chain's CDR3 is CASRPNTDTQYF. DNA of the CDR3: TGTGCCAGCAGGCCTAACACAGATACGCAGTATTTT.

V is TRBV28 and J is TRBJ2-7, with D unclear. This CDR3 comprises 12 residues. V lost 5 bases to trimming and J lost 6 bases, with 11 bases between them. Germline-derived CDR1 and CDR2 are MDHEN and SYDVKM. Written as DNA, the CDR3 is TGTGCCAGCAGTCCACCTCCGGGCGAGCAGTACTTC. This sequence encodes CASSPPPGEQYF.

This clone was seen a single time. The chain recombines TRBV5-8 with TRBJ1-2; unclear D gene. Trimming took 0 bases from V and 2 from J, leaving 11 bases between them. The CDR3 spans 15 residues. CDR1 is SGHTS, CDR2 YDEGEE, per germline. The CDR3 is CASSLAVSTNYGYTF. CDR3 DNA: TGTGCCAGCAGCTTGGCAGTCAGTACGAACTATGGCTACACCTTC.

The chain links TRBV28 to TRBJ1-2; 9 nucleotides align to TRBD1. V lost 10 bases to trimming and J lost 6 bases; unmatched junction nucleotides: 6. The CDR3 contains 12 residues. The germline gives CDR1 MDHEN, CDR2 SYDVKM. The CDR3 DNA is TGTGCCATCAAACAGGGGGCTGATGGCTACACCTTC. It codes for CAIKQGADGYTF.

The gene calls are TRBV11-2 and TRBJ2-7; 11 nucleotides agree with TRBD2. This CDR3 spans 14 amino acids. Germline V gene lookup returns CDR1 SGHAT and CDR2 FQNNGV. V lost 5 bases to trimming and J lost 2 bases; unmatched junction nucleotides: 2. The CDR3: CASSISGRAYEQYF. CDR3 bases: TGTGCCAGCAGCATTAGCGGGAGGGCCTACGAGCAGTACTTC.

The chain joins TRBV6-6 to TRBJ2-1; a weak D match, TRBD2 (7 bases). Germline CDR1 and CDR2: MNHNY and SVGAGI (reference sequence). The CDR3 is made up of 16 amino acids. V lost 6 bases and J 5 bases, leaving 20 bases between the germline ends. CDR3 loop: CASSSPRGGSHNEQFF. CDR3 DNA sequence: TGTGCCAGCAGCTCCCCTCGCGGGGGCTCTCACAATGAGCAGTTCTTC.